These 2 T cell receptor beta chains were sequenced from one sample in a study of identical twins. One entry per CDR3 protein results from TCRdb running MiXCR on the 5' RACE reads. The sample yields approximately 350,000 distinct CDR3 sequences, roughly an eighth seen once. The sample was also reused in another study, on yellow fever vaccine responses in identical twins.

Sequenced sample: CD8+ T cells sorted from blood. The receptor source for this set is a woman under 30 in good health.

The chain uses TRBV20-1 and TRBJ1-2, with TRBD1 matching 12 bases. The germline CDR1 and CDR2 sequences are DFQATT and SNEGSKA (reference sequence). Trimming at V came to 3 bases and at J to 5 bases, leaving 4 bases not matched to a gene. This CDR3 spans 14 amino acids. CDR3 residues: CSARGQGAYYGYTF. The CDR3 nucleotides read TGCAGTGCTAGGGGACAGGGGGCATATTATGGCTACACCTTC.

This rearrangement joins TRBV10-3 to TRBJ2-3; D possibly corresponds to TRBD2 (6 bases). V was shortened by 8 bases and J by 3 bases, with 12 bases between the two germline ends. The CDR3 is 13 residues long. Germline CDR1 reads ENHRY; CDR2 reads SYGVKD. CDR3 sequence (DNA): TGTGCCATCGTCGAGGAGGGGACAGATACGCAGTATTTT. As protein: CAIVEEGTDTQYF.